This T cell receptor (beta chain) derives from a study of vaccination effects on CD4 cells after COVID-19. Study-wide background: Antigen-specific CD4+ T cells were first expanded with viral peptide pools by the ViraFEST assay and only then sequenced. Either the mRNA-1273 or the BNT162b2 vaccine was given to participants as two doses. Each well held some 2 million PBMC cultured with around 10 ug/ml peptides and about 9.7 IU/ml IL-2.

Profiling relied on immunoSEQ multiplex PCR, and the TCRdb table lists in-frame clones only, not all of them. The sample includes tens of thousands of clones, approximately 70% of them seen just once. The ends were cut back, 4 bases at V and 5 bases at J, with 18 bases in the middle. Germline V gene sequence: CDR1 SGHTA, CDR2 FQGNSA. This CDR3 region has 15 residues. As to this clone: Its cognate antigen is unknown.

CD4+ T cells were isolated after around 9 days of culture. Vaccine recipients, nucleocapsid antibody negative, had no prior SARS-CoV-2 infection. This TCR derives from a human donor who received a COVID-19 vaccine. The specimen comprised CD4+ T cells from PBMCs cultured without peptide, sampled before COVID-19 vaccination. The chain combines TRBV7-2 with TRBJ2-7; D not resolved. In DNA, the CDR3 is TGTGCCAGCAGCTATGGGGTTTATCACGCCGACGAGCAGTACTTC. Amino acid sequence: CASSYGVYHADEQYF.